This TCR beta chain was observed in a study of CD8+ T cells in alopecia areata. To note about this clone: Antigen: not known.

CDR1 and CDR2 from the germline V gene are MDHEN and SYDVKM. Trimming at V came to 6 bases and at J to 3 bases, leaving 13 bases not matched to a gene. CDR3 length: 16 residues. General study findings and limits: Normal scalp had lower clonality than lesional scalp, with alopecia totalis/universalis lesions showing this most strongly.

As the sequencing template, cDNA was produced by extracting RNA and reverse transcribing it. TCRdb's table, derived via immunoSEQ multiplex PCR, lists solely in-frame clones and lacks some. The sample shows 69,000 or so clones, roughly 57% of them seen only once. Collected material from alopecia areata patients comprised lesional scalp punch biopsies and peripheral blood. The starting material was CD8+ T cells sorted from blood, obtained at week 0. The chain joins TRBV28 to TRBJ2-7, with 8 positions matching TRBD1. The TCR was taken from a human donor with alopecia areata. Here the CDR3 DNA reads TGTGCCAGCAGCTTACGCCGGGACAGGCGCTACTACGAGCAGTACTTC. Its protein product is CASSLRRDRRYYEQYF. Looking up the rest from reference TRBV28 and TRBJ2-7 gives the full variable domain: DVKVTQSSRYLVKRTGEKVFLECVQDMDHENMFWYRQDPGLGLRLIYFSYDVKMKEKGDIPEGYSVSREKKERFSLILESASTNQTSMYLCASSLRRDRRYYEQYFGPGTRLTVT.